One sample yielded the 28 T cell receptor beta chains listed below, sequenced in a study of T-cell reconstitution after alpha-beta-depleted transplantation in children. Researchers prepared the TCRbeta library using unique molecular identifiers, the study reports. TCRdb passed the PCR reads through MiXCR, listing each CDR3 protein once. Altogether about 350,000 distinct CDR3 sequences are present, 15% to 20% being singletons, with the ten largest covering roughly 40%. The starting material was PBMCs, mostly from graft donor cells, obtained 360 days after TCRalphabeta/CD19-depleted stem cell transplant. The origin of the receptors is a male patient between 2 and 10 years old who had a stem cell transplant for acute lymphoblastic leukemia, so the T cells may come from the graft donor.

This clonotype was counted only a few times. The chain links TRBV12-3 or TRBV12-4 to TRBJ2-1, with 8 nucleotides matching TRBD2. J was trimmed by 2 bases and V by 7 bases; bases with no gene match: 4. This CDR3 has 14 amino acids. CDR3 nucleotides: TGTGCCAGCACTCCGGGACTAGCCTACAATGAGCAGTTCTTC. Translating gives CASTPGLAYNEQFF.

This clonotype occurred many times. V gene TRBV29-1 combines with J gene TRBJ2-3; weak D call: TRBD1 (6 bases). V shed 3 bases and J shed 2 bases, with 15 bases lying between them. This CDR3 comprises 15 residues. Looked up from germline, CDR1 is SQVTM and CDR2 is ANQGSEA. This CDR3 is CSVEGRGKITDTQYF. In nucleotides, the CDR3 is TGCAGCGTTGAGGGCAGGGGCAAGATCACAGATACGCAGTATTTT.

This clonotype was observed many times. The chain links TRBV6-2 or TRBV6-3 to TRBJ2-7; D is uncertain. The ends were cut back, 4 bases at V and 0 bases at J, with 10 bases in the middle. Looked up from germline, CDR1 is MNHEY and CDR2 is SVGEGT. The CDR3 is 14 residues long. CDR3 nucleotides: TGTGCCAGCAGTTTTGGCTCTTTCTCCTACGAGCAGTACTTC. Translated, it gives CASSFGSFSYEQYF.

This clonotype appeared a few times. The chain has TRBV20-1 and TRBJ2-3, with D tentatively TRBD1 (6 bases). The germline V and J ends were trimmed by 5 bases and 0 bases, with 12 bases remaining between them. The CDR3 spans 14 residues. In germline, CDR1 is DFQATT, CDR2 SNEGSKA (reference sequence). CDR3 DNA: TGCAGTGCTGTCGGGACACTGAGCACAGATACGCAGTATTTT. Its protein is CSAVGTLSTDTQYF.

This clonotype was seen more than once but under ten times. The CDR3 spells CASSLLGGNSEQYF. CDR3 DNA: TGTGCCAGCAGCTTACTTGGAGGAAACTCCGAGCAGTACTTC. The gene calls are TRBV7-3 and TRBJ2-7, with TRBD2 as a possible D gene (5 bases). V lost 2 bases to trimming and J lost 6 bases, with 14 bases between them. Germline V CDR1 and CDR2: SGHTA, FQGTGA. CDR3 length equals 14 residues. Drawing the rest from reference TRBV7-3 and TRBJ2-7, the complete variable domain is GAGVSQTPSNKVTEKGKYVELRCDPISGHTALYWYRQSLGQGPEFLIYFQGTGAADDSGLPNDRFFAVRPEGSVSTLKIQRTERGDSAVYLCASSLLGGNSEQYFGPGTRLTVT.

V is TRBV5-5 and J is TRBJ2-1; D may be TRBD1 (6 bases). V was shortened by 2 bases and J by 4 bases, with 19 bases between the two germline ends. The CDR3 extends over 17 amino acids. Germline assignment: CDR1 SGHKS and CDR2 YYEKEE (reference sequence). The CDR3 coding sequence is TGTGCCAGCAGCTTAATTGTCGGCAGGGGCGAATACAATGAGCAGTTCTTC. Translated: CASSLIVGRGEYNEQFF.

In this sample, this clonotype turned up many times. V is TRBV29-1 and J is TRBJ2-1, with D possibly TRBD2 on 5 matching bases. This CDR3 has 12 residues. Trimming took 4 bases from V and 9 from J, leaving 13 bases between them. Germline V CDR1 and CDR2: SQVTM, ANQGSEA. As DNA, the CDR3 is TGCAGCGTTGTCCCCCGAGGGATTGAGCAGTTCTTC. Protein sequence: CSVVPRGIEQFF.

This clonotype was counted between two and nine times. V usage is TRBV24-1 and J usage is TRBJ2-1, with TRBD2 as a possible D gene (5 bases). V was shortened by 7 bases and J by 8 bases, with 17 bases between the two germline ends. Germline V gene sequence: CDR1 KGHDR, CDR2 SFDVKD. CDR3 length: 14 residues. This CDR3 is CATSRTGLGDEQFF. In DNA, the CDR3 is TGTGCCACCAGCCGGACTGGCCTCGGCGATGAGCAGTTCTTC.

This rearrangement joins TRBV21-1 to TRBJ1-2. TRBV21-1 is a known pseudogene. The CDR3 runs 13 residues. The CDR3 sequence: CASSKRLDYGYTF. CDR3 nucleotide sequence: TGTGCCAGCAGCAAAAGGTTGGACTATGGCTACACCTTC.

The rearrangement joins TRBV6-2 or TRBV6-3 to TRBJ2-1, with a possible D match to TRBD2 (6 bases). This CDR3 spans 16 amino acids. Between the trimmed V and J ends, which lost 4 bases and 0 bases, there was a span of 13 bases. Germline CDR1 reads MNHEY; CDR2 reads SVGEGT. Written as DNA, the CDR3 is TGTGCCAGCAGTTCCAACGGCGGGGCCTCCTACAATGAGCAGTTCTTC. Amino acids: CASSSNGGASYNEQFF.

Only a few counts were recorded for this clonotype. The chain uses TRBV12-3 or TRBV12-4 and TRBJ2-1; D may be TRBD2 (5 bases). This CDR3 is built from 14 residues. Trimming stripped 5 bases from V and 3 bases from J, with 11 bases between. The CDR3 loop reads CASSPSDFYNEQFF. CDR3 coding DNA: TGTGCCAGCAGTCCCTCGGACTTCTACAATGAGCAGTTCTTC.

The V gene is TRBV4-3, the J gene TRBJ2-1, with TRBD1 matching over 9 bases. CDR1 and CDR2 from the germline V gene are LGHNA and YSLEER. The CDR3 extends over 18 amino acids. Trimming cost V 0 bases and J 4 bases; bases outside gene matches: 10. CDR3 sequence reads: CASSQDGWDRDMYNEQFF. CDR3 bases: TGCGCCAGCAGCCAAGATGGGTGGGACAGGGATATGTACAATGAGCAGTTCTTC.

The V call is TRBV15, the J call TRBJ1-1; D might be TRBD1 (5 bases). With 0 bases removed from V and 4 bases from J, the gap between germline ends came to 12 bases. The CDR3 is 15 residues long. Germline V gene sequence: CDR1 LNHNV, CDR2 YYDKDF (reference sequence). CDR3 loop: CATSRDVKGSTEAFF. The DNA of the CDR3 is TGTGCCACCAGCAGAGATGTGAAGGGGTCCACTGAAGCTTTCTTT.

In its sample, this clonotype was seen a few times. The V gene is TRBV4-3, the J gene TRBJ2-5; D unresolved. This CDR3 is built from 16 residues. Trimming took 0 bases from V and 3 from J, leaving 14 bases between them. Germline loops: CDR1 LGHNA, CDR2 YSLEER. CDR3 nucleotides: TGCGCCAGCAGCCAAGACTTTGGGCCCCCAGAAGAGACCCAGTACTTC. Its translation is CASSQDFGPPEETQYF.

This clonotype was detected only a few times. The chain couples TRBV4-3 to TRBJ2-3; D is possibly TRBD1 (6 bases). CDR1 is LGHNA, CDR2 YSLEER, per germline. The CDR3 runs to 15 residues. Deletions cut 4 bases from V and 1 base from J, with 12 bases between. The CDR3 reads CASSRGDTRTDTQYF. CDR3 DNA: TGCGCCAGCAGCCGAGGGGACACACGCACAGATACGCAGTATTTT.

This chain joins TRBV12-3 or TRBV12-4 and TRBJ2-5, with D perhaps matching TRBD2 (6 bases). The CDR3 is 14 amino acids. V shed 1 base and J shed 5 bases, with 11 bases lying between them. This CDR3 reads CASSLGLVEETQYF. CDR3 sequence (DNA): TGTGCCAGCAGTTTAGGACTAGTTGAGGAGACCCAGTACTTC.

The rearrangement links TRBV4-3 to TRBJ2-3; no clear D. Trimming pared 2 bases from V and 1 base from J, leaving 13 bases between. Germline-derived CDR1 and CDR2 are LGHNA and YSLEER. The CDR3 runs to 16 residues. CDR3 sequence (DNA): TGCGCCAGCAGCCAAAGGCCCTCATGGGGCACAGATACGCAGTATTTT. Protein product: CASSQRPSWGTDTQYF.

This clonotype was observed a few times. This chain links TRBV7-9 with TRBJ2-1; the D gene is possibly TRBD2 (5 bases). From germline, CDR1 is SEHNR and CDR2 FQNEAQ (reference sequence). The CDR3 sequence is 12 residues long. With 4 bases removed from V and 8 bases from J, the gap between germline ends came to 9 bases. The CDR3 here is CASSWRVHEQFF. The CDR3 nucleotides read TGTGCCAGCAGCTGGCGGGTGCATGAGCAGTTCTTC.

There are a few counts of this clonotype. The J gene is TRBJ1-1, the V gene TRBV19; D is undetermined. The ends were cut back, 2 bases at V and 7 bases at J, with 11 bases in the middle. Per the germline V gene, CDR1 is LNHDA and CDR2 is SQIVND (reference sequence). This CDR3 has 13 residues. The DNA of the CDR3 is TGTGCCAGTAGTATACGGGTGGATAATGAAGCTTTCTTT. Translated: CASSIRVDNEAFF.

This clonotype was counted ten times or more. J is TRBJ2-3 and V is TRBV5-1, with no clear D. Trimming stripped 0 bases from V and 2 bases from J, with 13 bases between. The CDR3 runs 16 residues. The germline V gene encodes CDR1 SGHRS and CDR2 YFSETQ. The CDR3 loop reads CASSLVSDLPTDTQYF. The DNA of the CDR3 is TGCGCCAGCAGCTTGGTGTCTGATCTCCCCACAGATACGCAGTATTTT.

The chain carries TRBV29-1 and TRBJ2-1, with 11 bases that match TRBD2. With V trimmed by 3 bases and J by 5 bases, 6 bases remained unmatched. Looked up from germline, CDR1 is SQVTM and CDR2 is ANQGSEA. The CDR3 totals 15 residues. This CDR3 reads CSVERRLAGHNEQFF. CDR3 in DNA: TGCAGCGTTGAGCGTAGACTAGCGGGACACAATGAGCAGTTCTTC.

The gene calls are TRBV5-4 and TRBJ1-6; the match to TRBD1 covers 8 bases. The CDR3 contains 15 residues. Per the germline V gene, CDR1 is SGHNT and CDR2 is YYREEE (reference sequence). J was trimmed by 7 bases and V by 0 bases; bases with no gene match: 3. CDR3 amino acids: CASSLGGQGNSPLHF. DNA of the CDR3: TGTGCCAGCAGCTTGGGCGGACAGGGAAATTCACCCCTCCACTTT.

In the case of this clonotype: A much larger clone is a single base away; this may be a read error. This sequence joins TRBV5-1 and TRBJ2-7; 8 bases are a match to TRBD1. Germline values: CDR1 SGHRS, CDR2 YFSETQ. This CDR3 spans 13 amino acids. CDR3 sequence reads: CVSSPTRGLEQYF. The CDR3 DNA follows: TGCGTCAGCAGCCCTACCAGGGGGCTGGAGCAGTACTTC.

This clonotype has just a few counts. CDR3 protein: CASSPIGGRLTTQYF. The CDR3, as DNA: TGTGCCAGTTCTCCTATTGGCGGGAGGTTAACGACCCAGTACTTC. The chain carries TRBV28 and TRBJ2-5, with 8 bases lining up with TRBD2. With V trimmed by 9 bases and J by 7 bases, 16 bases remained unmatched. CDR3 length equals 15 residues. CDR1 and CDR2 (germline): MDHEN, SYDVKM.

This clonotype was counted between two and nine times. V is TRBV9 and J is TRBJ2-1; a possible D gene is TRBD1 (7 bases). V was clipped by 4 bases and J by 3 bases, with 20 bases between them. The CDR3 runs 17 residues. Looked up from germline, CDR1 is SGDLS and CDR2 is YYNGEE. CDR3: CASSSRGGTAGYNEQFF. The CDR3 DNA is TGTGCCAGCAGCTCGAGGGGCGGGACAGCTGGCTACAATGAGCAGTTCTTC. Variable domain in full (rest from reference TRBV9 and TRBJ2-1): DSGVTQTPKHLITATGQRVTLRCSPRSGDLSVYWYQQSLDQGLQFLIQYYNGEERAKGNILERFSAQQFPDLHSELNLSSLELGDSALYFCASSSRGGTAGYNEQFFGPGTRLTVL.

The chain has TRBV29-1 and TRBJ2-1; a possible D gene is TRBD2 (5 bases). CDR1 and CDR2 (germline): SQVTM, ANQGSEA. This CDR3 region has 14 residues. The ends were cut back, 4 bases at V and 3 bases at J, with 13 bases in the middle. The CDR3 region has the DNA TGCAGCGTTGGGCCCTTGGCGGGCTACAATGAGCAGTTCTTC. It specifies CSVGPLAGYNEQFF.

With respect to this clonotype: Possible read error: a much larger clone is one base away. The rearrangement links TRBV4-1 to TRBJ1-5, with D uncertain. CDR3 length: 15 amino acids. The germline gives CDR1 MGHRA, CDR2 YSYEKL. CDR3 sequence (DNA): TGCGCCGGCAGCCAAGAAACAATACGGAATCAGCCCCAGCATTTT. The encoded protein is CAGSQETIRNQPQHF.

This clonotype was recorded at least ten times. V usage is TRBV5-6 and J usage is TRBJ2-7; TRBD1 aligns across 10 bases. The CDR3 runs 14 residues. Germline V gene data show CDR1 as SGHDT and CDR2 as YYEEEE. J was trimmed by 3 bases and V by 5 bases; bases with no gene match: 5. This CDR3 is CASRGTGEIYEQYF. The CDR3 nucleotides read TGTGCCAGCAGAGGGACAGGGGAGATCTACGAGCAGTACTTC.